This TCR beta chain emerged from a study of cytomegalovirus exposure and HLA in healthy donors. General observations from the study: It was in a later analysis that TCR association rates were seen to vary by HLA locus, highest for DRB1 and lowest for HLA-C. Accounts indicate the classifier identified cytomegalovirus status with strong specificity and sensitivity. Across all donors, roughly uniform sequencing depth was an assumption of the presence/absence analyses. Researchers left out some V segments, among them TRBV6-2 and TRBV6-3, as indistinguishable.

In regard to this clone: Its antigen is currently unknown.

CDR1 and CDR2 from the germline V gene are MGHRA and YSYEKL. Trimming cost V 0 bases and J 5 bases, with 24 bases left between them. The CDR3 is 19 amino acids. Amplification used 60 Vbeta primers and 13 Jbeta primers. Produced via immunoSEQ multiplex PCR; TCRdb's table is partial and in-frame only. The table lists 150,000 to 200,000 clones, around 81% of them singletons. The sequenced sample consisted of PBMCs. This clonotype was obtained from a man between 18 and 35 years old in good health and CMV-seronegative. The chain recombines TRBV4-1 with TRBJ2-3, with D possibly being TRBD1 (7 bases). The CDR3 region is CASSQDLWGTAGREDTQYF. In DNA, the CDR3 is TGCGCCAGCAGCCAAGATCTTTGGGGGACAGCCGGGCGGGAAGATACGCAGTATTTT.